This TCR beta chain came from a study of CD8 T cells in ankylosing spondylitis. Study-level points and caveats: Ankylosing spondylitis blood seemed to carry a telltale TCR beta motif made of several highly homologous variants. Some of the motif variants had earlier been found in reactive arthritis patients' fluid and blood. Disease-linked clones had a CD8+ phenotype and relatively low frequency in peripheral blood.

The CDR3 loop spans 16 amino acids. The ends lost 3 bases at V and 3 bases at J; junction bases unmatched: 7. Germline V gene data show CDR1 as SGDLS and CDR2 as YYNGEE. This clonotype turned up a few times. Its matching antigen is unknown. TCRdb recomputed calls from the 5' RACE reads with MiXCR, one row per CDR3 protein. The data show 80,000 to 90,000 distinct CDR3 sequences, with roughly 27% seen just once and roughly three fifths held by the top ten. The sample was blood, either unsorted or a sorted T cell fraction (not recorded which). The rearrangement joins TRBV9 to TRBJ2-2; TRBD1 matches at 8 bases. This receptor was taken from a male donor with ankylosing spondylitis or in good health (not recorded which). CDR3 bases: TGTGCCAGCAGCGCGGCGGGACAGGCGCACACCGGGGAGCTGTTTTTT. Protein: CASSAAGQAHTGELFF.